This T cell receptor beta chain was sequenced for a study of shared clonotypes between healthy human individuals. Study conclusions and caveats: Generation probability values for non-shared clonotypes were lower than those for clonotypes shared by all four donors. Roughly 4.6% of naive CD4 clonotypes were common to a handful of donors.

The V gene's germline CDR1 is MGHDK and CDR2 SYGVNS. CDR3 length: 16 residues. Trimming removed 3 bases from V and 7 bases from J; junction bases left unmatched: 8. Donors were healthy HIV-negative adults without recent acute infections or vaccinations. As regards this clone: The antigen is not known.

The table came from immunoSEQ multiplex PCR; TCRdb's copy has only in-frame clones and leaves some out. The sample contains some 2,500,000 clones, over 85% of which appear only once. Material for sequencing was naive CD4+ T cells from PBMCs. Subset specified: CD45RA+ positively selected. V and J are TRBV25-1 and TRBJ1-6; 8 bases map to TRBD1. The clonotype originates from a man between 18 and 35 years old in good health. Some clones in this sample may be carry-over from other donors' samples. As DNA, the CDR3 is TGTGCCAGCAGTGATGATAGGACAGGGCCCAATTCACCCCTCCACTTT. This codes for CASSDDRTGPNSPLHF. Supplemented by reference TRBV25-1 and TRBJ1-6, the full variable domain reads EADIYQTPRYLVIGTGKKITLECSQTMGHDKMYWYQQDPGMELHLIHYSYGVNSTEKGDLSSESTVSRIRTEHFPLTLESARPSHTSQYLCASSDDRTGPNSPLHFGNGTRLTVT.